This record concerns one T cell receptor beta chain sequence. Assay used: immunoSEQ multiplex PCR; TCRdb lists only in-frame clones, some missing. The sample carries about 190,000 clones, about 86% recorded once. The sample belongs to a study of blood T cell repertoires in COVID-19. Turning to the study itself: T cells, B-cell-depleted T cells, or PBMCs supplied cDNA or gDNA.

Trimming took 1 base from V and 4 from J; bases not matched to a gene: 1. This CDR3 spans 13 amino acids. Germline V gene sequence: CDR1 GTSNPN, CDR2 SVGIG (reference sequence). Sequencing used peripheral blood. The rearrangement joins TRBV30 to TRBJ1-5, with TRBD1 matching over 7 bases. The receptor comes from a woman aged 18-35 years who had recovered from COVID-19. CDR3 bases: TGTGCCTGGAGTGAACAGGGGAATCAGCCCCAGCATTTT. Translated: CAWSEQGNQPQHF.